A selection of T cell receptor beta chains follows, all from one sample in a study of blood T cell repertoires in COVID-19. Generated by immunoSEQ multiplex PCR, the TCRdb table keeps only in-frame clones and is missing some. The table lists about 87,000 clones, around 90% of them singletons. The sample comprised peripheral blood. The receptors here all came from a man between 18 and 29 years old with COVID-19, enrolled during active disease. Both conserved end residues are part of each CDR3. D genes are given only for firm matches. Clone size, where shown, is once, few, many, or a class for clones that have expanded.

clone size	V gene	D gene	J gene	CDR3 DNA	CDR3 protein
-	TRBV12-3/TRBV12-4	-	TRBJ2-3	TGTGCCACCCTCACAGCGGGAGATACGCAGTATTTT	CATLTAGDTQYF
-	TRBV6-5	-	TRBJ2-1	TGTGCCAGCAGTACCCTTACGGGTGAGCAGTTCTTC	CASSTLTGEQFF
-	TRBV5-8	-	TRBJ2-7	TGTGCCAGCAGCTTCCTACTAGTATCCGAGCAGTACTTC	CASSFLLVSEQYF
-	TRBV28	TRBD1	TRBJ1-5	TGTGCCAGCAGCGAAGACAGGGAGAGGGCTCAGCCCCAGCATTTT	CASSEDRERAQPQHF
-	TRBV4-2	-	TRBJ2-1	TGTGCCAGCAGCCAGTCTCGTTACAATGAGCAGTTCTTC	CASSQSRYNEQFF
-	TRBV28	-	TRBJ2-7	TGTGCCAGCAGTTCCTCCGGCAGGGGGGTCGAGCAGTACTTC	CASSSSGRGVEQYF
-	TRBV3-1/TRBV3-2	TRBD1	TRBJ1-4	TGTGCCAGCAGCCAAGGGACAGGGGGTGAAAAACTGCTTTTT	CASSQGTGGEKLLF
-	TRBV6-6	-	TRBJ2-5	TGTGCCAGCGGGTACAGGACCCGAGAGACCCAGTACTTC	CASGYRTRETQYF
-	TRBV28	TRBD1	TRBJ2-2	TGTGCCAGCAGTCCAGGGACAGGGCATTGGACCGGGGAGCTGTTTTTT	CASSPGTGHWTGELFF
-	TRBV5-1	TRBD2	TRBJ2-1	TGCGCCAGCAGCCTGACTAGCGGGAACAATGAGCAGTTCTTC	CASSLTSGNNEQFF
-	TRBV15	-	TRBJ2-7	TGTGCCACCAGCAGAGCCAGGGTTGGCTACGAGCAGTACTTC	CATSRARVGYEQYF
-	TRBV19	-	TRBJ2-5	TGTGCCAGTAGCCCCCCGGGCCAAGAGACCCAGTACTTC	CASSPPGQETQYF
-	TRBV6-4	TRBD2	TRBJ2-2	TGTGCCAGCAGTGCTAGCGGGAGCCAGTCCGGGGAGCTGTTTTTT	CASSASGSQSGELFF
-	TRBV3-1/TRBV3-2	TRBD1	TRBJ1-1	TGTGCCAGCAGCCCCGGGGGACAGGGGGTGAACACTGAAGCTTTCTTT	CASSPGGQGVNTEAFF
-	TRBV7-9	-	TRBJ2-7	TGTGCCAGCAGCTTAGGCCCTGGACTCTCCTACGAGCAGTACTTC	CASSLGPGLSYEQYF
-	TRBV14	-	TRBJ1-5	TGTGCCAGCAGCCAAGGAGGGAACGGGATAGGCAATCAGCCCCAGCATTTT	CASSQGGNGIGNQPQHF
-	TRBV18	-	TRBJ1-3	TGTGCCAGCTCACCACAGGTCAGGTCAAGCTCTGGAAACACCATATATTTT	CASSPQVRSSSGNTIYF
-	TRBV27	TRBD1	TRBJ2-2	TGTGCCAGCAGTTTCCAATCCGGGACAGCCCACACCGGGGAGCTGTTTTTT	CASSFQSGTAHTGELFF
few	TRBV7-9	TRBD1	TRBJ2-7	TGTGCCAGCAGCCCCAGAGGGGGCTGGTACGAGCAGTACTTC	CASSPRGGWYEQYF
-	TRBV4-1	-	TRBJ2-7	TGCGCCAGCAGCCAAGGCGCTAACAGGATCAGCTACGAGCAGTACTTC	CASSQGANRISYEQYF
-	TRBV6-2/TRBV6-3	TRBD1	TRBJ1-2	TGTGCCAGCAGTTATCCACTGGACAGGCTGGGCTACACCTTC	CASSYPLDRLGYTF
-	TRBV9	-	TRBJ2-7	TGTGCCAGCAGCGCCAGGGAGGTTACCTACGAGCAGTACTTC	CASSAREVTYEQYF
-	TRBV6-5	-	TRBJ2-1	TGTGCCAGCAGTTACGTCCCCGGAGAGGTTTACAATGAGCAGTTCTTC	CASSYVPGEVYNEQFF
-	TRBV28	-	TRBJ2-7	TGTGCCAGCAGTTTATCCTCGGGTCCGGTCTACGAGCAGTACTTC	CASSLSSGPVYEQYF
-	TRBV7-9	-	TRBJ2-7	TGTGCCAGCAGCTCACGGGCCAGGGTGCCCTACGAGCAGTACTTC	CASSSRARVPYEQYF
-	TRBV7-8	-	TRBJ2-7	TGTGCCAGCAGCCCCAGGTCCCCTCACACCTCCGAGCAGTACTTC	CASSPRSPHTSEQYF
-	TRBV15	TRBD1	TRBJ1-2	TGTGCCACCAGGCGACAGGGCTATGGCTACACCTTC	CATRRQGYGYTF
-	TRBV19	-	TRBJ2-3	TGTGCCAGTAGTATCAGGGGCGGGCCAAGCACAGATACGCAGTATTTT	CASSIRGGPSTDTQYF
-	TRBV2	-	TRBJ1-6	TGTGCCAGCAGCGCCTTGGACATACCTAATTCACCCCTCCACTTT	CASSALDIPNSPLHF
-	TRBV6-6	TRBD1	TRBJ1-4	TGTGCCACACAGGGGGCTCCGATAAATCTGTTTTTT	CATQGAPINLFF
-	TRBV6-2/TRBV6-3	-	TRBJ2-7	TGTGCCAGCAGTTACCCGGAGGTGAGAACCTACGAGCAGTACTTC	CASSYPEVRTYEQYF
-	TRBV4-2	TRBD1	TRBJ2-5	TGTGCCAGCAGCCTCCTTGGACAGGGGTTTGGGGAGACCCAGTACTTC	CASSLLGQGFGETQYF
-	TRBV7-9	TRBD1	TRBJ1-2	TGTGCCAGCAGCTGGACAGGGGACTATGGCTACACCTTC	CASSWTGDYGYTF
-	TRBV24-1	-	TRBJ2-2	TGTGCCACCAGTGACCCAGTAGGGGGGGCCTACACCGGGGAGCTGTTTTTT	CATSDPVGGAYTGELFF
-	TRBV9	-	TRBJ2-2	TGTGCCAGCAGCGTTCTTACAGGGCCCGGGGAGCTGTTTTTT	CASSVLTGPGELFF
-	TRBV7-3	-	TRBJ2-6	TGTGCCAGCAGCCGGGAACCGACCAACGTCCTGACTTTC	CASSREPTNVLTF
-	TRBV10-3	-	TRBJ1-3	TGTGCCATCAGGGCCCGGAGCAGCTCTGGAAACACCATATATTTT	CAIRARSSSGNTIYF
-	TRBV11-2	-	TRBJ2-7	TGTGCCAGCAGCTTATACGGGGACGAGCAGTACTTC	CASSLYGDEQYF
once	TRBV7-2	TRBD2	TRBJ2-3	TGTGCCAGCAGCTTAGATCATAGAGCGGGAGACACAGATACGCAGTATTTT	CASSLDHRAGDTDTQYF
-	TRBV4-3	TRBD2	TRBJ2-3	TGCGCCAGCAGCCCATCGGGACTAGCGACCGATACGCAGTATTTT	CASSPSGLATDTQYF
-	TRBV19	-	TRBJ2-3	TGTGCCAGTAGGGACTTCACAGATACGCAGTATTTT	CASRDFTDTQYF
-	TRBV11-2	-	TRBJ1-6	TGTGCCAGCAGCCCGCTCGCCGGGTTCTATAATTCACCCCTCCACTTT	CASSPLAGFYNSPLHF
-	TRBV28	TRBD1	TRBJ1-5	TGTGCCAGCAGCGGTAGACAGGGAAATCAGCCCCAGCATTTT	CASSGRQGNQPQHF
-	TRBV19	-	TRBJ2-5	TGTGCCAGTAGTAGCCAACAGGGAGAGACCCAGTACTTC	CASSSQQGETQYF
-	TRBV7-9	TRBD2	TRBJ2-5	TGTGCCAGCAGCCCCGGTAGGGCGGGAGGGGGTGAGACCCAGTACTTC	CASSPGRAGGGETQYF
-	TRBV5-1	-	TRBJ1-2	TGCGCCAGCAGCTTGGACGAGGAGCATGGCTACACCTTC	CASSLDEEHGYTF
-	TRBV6-2/TRBV6-3	TRBD1	TRBJ2-7	TGTGCCAGCAGTTACTTCCGGGACAGGGGGTCCACCTACGAGCAGTACTTC	CASSYFRDRGSTYEQYF
-	TRBV6-1	-	TRBJ1-3	TGTGCCAGCACTCGGGACTCTGGAAACACCATATATTTT	CASTRDSGNTIYF
-	TRBV30	-	TRBJ1-4	TGTGCCTGGAGTGTAATCAGGGGTGAAAAACTGTTTTTT	CAWSVIRGEKLFF
-	TRBV27	TRBD1	TRBJ2-7	TGTGCCAGCAGTGATCGACAGGGTATCGCCTACGAGCAGTACTTC	CASSDRQGIAYEQYF
few	TRBV27	-	TRBJ1-6	TGTGCCAGCAGTTTCGGGACCTATAATTCACCCCTCCACTTT	CASSFGTYNSPLHF
-	TRBV10-1	-	TRBJ2-3	TGCGCCAGCAGTGGCGGGTTCGGCACAGATACGCAGTATTTT	CASSGGFGTDTQYF
once	TRBV7-2	-	TRBJ2-3	TGTGCCAGCAGGCCCACTAGATTCCCCACAGATACGCAGTATTTT	CASRPTRFPTDTQYF
-	TRBV19	TRBD2	TRBJ2-7	TGTGCCAGTAGTCTGGGGACTAGCGGCGCCTCCCACGAGCAGTACTTC	CASSLGTSGASHEQYF
-	TRBV7-2	-	TRBJ2-1	TGTGCCAGCAGCTTGGCCAGGGATGAGCAGTTCTTC	CASSLARDEQFF
-	TRBV27	-	TRBJ2-2	TGTGCCAGCAGTCCAGGGTCTTACCTGAGCACCGGGGAGCTGTTTTTT	CASSPGSYLSTGELFF